The rows below give T cell receptor beta chains drawn from one sample of a study of shared T cell receptors in the human thymus. TCRdb keeps only in-frame clones here, not all; method: immunoSEQ multiplex PCR. The sample has about 540,000 clones, 75% to 85% seen once. A further study also used this sample, focusing on human thymus T cells.

The sequenced sample consisted of thymocytes. These TCRs come from a boy in the first two years of life with a congenital heart defect. Both conserved end residues are part of each CDR3. The D gene is left open where the match is weak. Where a row states a size, it is once, few, many or the class of an expanded clone; other rows omit it.

size	V	J	D	DNA	CDR3
NA	TRBV4-3	TRBJ2-1	TRBD2	TGCGCCAGCAGCCAAGATCGGGGGACTAGCGGGCCGAACTCCTACAATGAGCAGTTCTTC	CASSQDRGTSGPNSYNEQFF
NA	TRBV27	TRBJ2-1	TRBD2	TGTGCCAGCAGTTTATCATATCCGGGACAGGGGACTAGCGGGAGGGCCTATGAGCAGTTCTTC	CASSLSYPGQGTSGRAYEQFF
NA	TRBV19	TRBJ2-1	TRBD2	TGTGCCAGTAGTAAACCGGGACTAGAATTGAATGAGCAGTTCTTC	CASSKPGLELNEQFF
once	TRBV27	TRBJ2-3	TRBD1	TGTGCCAGCAGCCGCAGGGGGGATACGCAGTATTTT	CASSRRGDTQYF
once	TRBV4-2	TRBJ1-5	NA	TGTGCCAGCAGCCAAGATACCGCGCGCCTTTTAAGCGGCAATCAGCCCCAGCATTTT	CASSQDTARLLSGNQPQHF
once	TRBV29-1	TRBJ1-2	NA	TGCAGCGTTGAGCGGGACTTTACCCGGGGCTACACCTTC	CSVERDFTRGYTF
NA	TRBV6-1	TRBJ1-2	NA	TGTGCCAGCGGCGGATTCTATGGCTACACCTTC	CASGGFYGYTF
NA	TRBV5-1	TRBJ2-3	NA	TGCGCCAGCAGCTTCCCACTAACCGGATCTAGTACGCAGTATTTT	CASSFPLTGSSTQYF
NA	TRBV9	TRBJ2-7	TRBD2	TGTGCCAGCAGCGCCCGGACTAGCGGGGCCGAGCAGTACTTC	CASSARTSGAEQYF
NA	TRBV5-4	TRBJ1-4	NA	TGTGCCAGCACCCGGACAGCCGAATCTATTAAGAATGAAAAACTGTTTTTT	CASTRTAESIKNEKLFF
few	TRBV6-5	TRBJ1-1	NA	TGTGCCAGCAGTTACCCAACGGAGAGTAAGAACACTGAAGCTTTCTTT	CASSYPTESKNTEAFF
NA	TRBV6-5	TRBJ2-7	NA	TGTGCCAGCAGTTATAGGGGACATCGGGAAGACGAGCAGTACTTC	CASSYRGHREDEQYF
once	TRBV1	TRBJ1-4	NA	TGCACCAGCAGCCAAATTTGGAGGGGGCGCGAGGAAAAACTGTTTTTT	CTSSQIWRGREEKLFF
once	TRBV5-8	TRBJ1-2	NA	TGTGCCAGCAGCTACCCGCCAGGGGTGGCTGGCTACACCTTC	CASSYPPGVAGYTF
NA	TRBV18	TRBJ2-7	TRBD2	TGTGCCAGCTCATCCGAGGGACTAGCGGGAGCTCACGAGCAGTACTTC	CASSSEGLAGAHEQYF
NA	TRBV27	TRBJ1-4	TRBD1	TGTGCCAGCAGTCCCCGGACAGGGCCGTTTGAAAAACTGTTTTTT	CASSPRTGPFEKLFF
NA	TRBV4-3	TRBJ2-1	TRBD2	TGCGCCAGCAGCCAAGTGCGGGAGGTTGATAATGAGCAGTTCTTC	CASSQVREVDNEQFF
NA	TRBV27	TRBJ1-2	TRBD1	TGTGCCAGCGTGCTCGGGACAGGGGGCGCGGGAGGCTACACCTTC	CASVLGTGGAGGYTF
NA	TRBV10-3	TRBJ2-1	TRBD2	TGTGCCATCAGTGCAACTAGCGGGAGGACGAACAACAATGAGCAGTTCTTC	CAISATSGRTNNNEQFF
few	TRBV5-1	TRBJ2-1	NA	TGCGCCAGCAGCTTGGATTTTGGCCAGGCCTTCTCCTACAATGAGCAGTTCTTC	CASSLDFGQAFSYNEQFF
NA	TRBV28	TRBJ2-7	TRBD2	TGTGCCAGCAGGCCGAGGTCGGTGCTAGCGGGGGGGTGGGAGCAGTACTTC	CASRPRSVLAGGWEQYF
NA	TRBV19	TRBJ1-4	NA	TGTGCCAGTAGTTGGTACGGGACTAATGAAAAACTGTTTTTT	CASSWYGTNEKLFF
NA	TRBV15	TRBJ1-5	NA	TGTGCCACCAGCAGAGATCTTACCACTCCCGTGAGGAAAGGCAATCAGCCCCAGCATTTT	CATSRDLTTPVRKGNQPQHF
NA	TRBV13	TRBJ2-1	NA	TGTGCCAGCAGCTGGGTGGGAGTCTCCTACAATGAGCAGTTCTTC	CASSWVGVSYNEQFF
NA	TRBV7-9	TRBJ2-5	NA	TGTGCCAGCAGCTCACGGGGGGAGACCCAGTACTTC	CASSSRGETQYF
NA	TRBV11-3	TRBJ1-1	NA	TGTGCCAGCAGCTTAGATCTGGGGGCACCCACTGAAGCTTTCTTT	CASSLDLGAPTEAFF
NA	TRBV7-6	TRBJ2-1	TRBD2	TGTGCCAGCAGCTTAACTAGCGGGAGGGCCTTAGACTATGAGCAGTTCTTC	CASSLTSGRALDYEQFF
NA	TRBV28	TRBJ2-7	TRBD2	TGTGCCAGCAGTCGCAAGCAGCGGGAGAGGGACGAGCAGTACTTC	CASSRKQRERDEQYF
NA	TRBV9	TRBJ2-2	TRBD2	TGTGCCAGCAGCGTAGTGGGACTAGCGGGGAACACCGGGGAGCTGTTTTTT	CASSVVGLAGNTGELFF
NA	TRBV6-6	TRBJ2-7	TRBD2	TGTGCCAGCACTGGGACTAGCGGGCCTTACGAGCAGTACTTC	CASTGTSGPYEQYF
once	TRBV4-3	TRBJ2-2	NA	TGCGCCAGCAGCCAAGATAAGGAACTAAACACCGGGGAGCTGTTTTTT	CASSQDKELNTGELFF
few	TRBV6-5	TRBJ1-5	NA	TGTGCCAGCAGTTACTCGAGCAGGGCAGGACAGCCCCAGCATTTT	CASSYSSRAGQPQHF
NA	TRBV21-1	TRBJ2-7	NA	TGTGCCAGCAGCGAATTCACCATCTACCTCTACGAGCAGTACTTC	CASSEFTIYLYEQYF
NA	TRBV15	TRBJ1-2	NA	TGTGCCACCAGCAGGGGTCTCGGCCCGGAGCCCTATGGCTACACCTTC	CATSRGLGPEPYGYTF
few	TRBV11-2	TRBJ2-1	NA	TGTGCCAGCAGCTTAGAACCTCACAGGCCCTCTCGGAACAATGAGCAGTTCTTC	CASSLEPHRPSRNNEQFF
few	TRBV14	TRBJ2-1	NA	TGTGCCAGCAGCCACGGGATGAGTTACAATGAGCAGTTCTTC	CASSHGMSYNEQFF
NA	TRBV11-2	TRBJ2-3	NA	TGTGCCAGCAGCTTAGATAGCCCAGCTGGAGATACGCAGTATTTT	CASSLDSPAGDTQYF
NA	TRBV19	TRBJ1-4	NA	TGTGCCAGTAACGGGACATACCTCACTGCAACTAATGAAAAACTGTTTTTT	CASNGTYLTATNEKLFF
NA	TRBV4-2	TRBJ2-7	TRBD2	TGTGCCAGCAGCCGTCGGTGGCTAGCGGTCTACGAGCAGTACTTC	CASSRRWLAVYEQYF
NA	TRBV7-2	TRBJ2-1	TRBD2	TGTGCCAGCAGCCCAACGAGCGGGGGGGGGCCCTACAATGAGCAGTTCTTC	CASSPTSGGGPYNEQFF
NA	TRBV19	TRBJ2-3	TRBD1	TGTGCCAGTAGTAGGGACAGAAAGCGCAATACGCAGTATTTT	CASSRDRKRNTQYF
once	TRBV7-9	TRBJ2-7	NA	TGTGCCAGCAGCTTAGCGGGAGGCGAGCAGTACTTC	CASSLAGGEQYF
NA	TRBV4-1	TRBJ2-1	TRBD2	TGCGCCAGCAGCCAAGCGGCGGGAGGGGCCTACAATGAGCAGTTCTTC	CASSQAAGGAYNEQFF
NA	TRBV7-6	TRBJ2-1	NA	TGTGCCAGCAGCGCCGGGAGCTTTGGCTACAATGAGCAGTTCTTC	CASSAGSFGYNEQFF
NA	TRBV11-2	TRBJ1-5	NA	TGTGCCAGCAGCTTTAGTAATCAGCCCCAGCATTTT	CASSFSNQPQHF
NA	TRBV27	TRBJ2-7	NA	TGTGCCAGCAGTTTTAGTGGAAGCGTGCCCGAGCAGTACTTC	CASSFSGSVPEQYF
NA	TRBV4-3	TRBJ2-4	NA	TGCGCCAGCAGCCAAGATGAGCCAGCGGATAAAAACATTCAGTACTTC	CASSQDEPADKNIQYF
NA	TRBV5-1	TRBJ2-5	NA	TGCGCCAGCAGCTTGTGGGGAGTCGGTGAGACCCAGTACTTC	CASSLWGVGETQYF
NA	TRBV5-6	TRBJ2-6	NA	TGTGCCGCAGGGGCCCCACGCGTTGGTGGGGCCAACGTCCTGACTTTC	CAAGAPRVGGANVLTF
NA	TRBV7-2	TRBJ1-5	TRBD1	TGTGCCAGCAGCCTAGACAGGGGGCGGGGTGGCAATCAGCCCCAGCATTTT	CASSLDRGRGGNQPQHF
few	TRBV21-1	TRBJ2-3	NA	TGTGCCATCCTCTCCCTAGGACTAGCGGGAGCGGCGGATACGCAGTATTTT	CAILSLGLAGAADTQYF
NA	TRBV29-1	TRBJ2-1	TRBD2	TGCAGCGCTGGGAGAGAGCGGGAGGGGGTGTTCTTC	CSAGREREGVFF
NA	TRBV6-1	TRBJ2-7	TRBD1	TGTGCCAGCAGGGGTCGGGACAGGGACCTTAGTCGGTACTTC	CASRGRDRDLSRYF
once	TRBV7-2	TRBJ1-1	NA	TGTGCCAGCAGCACAGCCAGGGGCCGGAACACTGAAGCTTTCTTT	CASSTARGRNTEAFF
NA	TRBV7-6	TRBJ2-1	TRBD2	TGTGCCAGCAGCTTTCCGGGGGCACTAGCGGAGAACTACAATGAGCAGTTCTTC	CASSFPGALAENYNEQFF
few	TRBV30	TRBJ2-1	NA	TGTGCCTGGAACTGTGACTACCCTACCAATGAGCAGTTCTTC	CAWNCDYPTNEQFF
NA	TRBV6-6	TRBJ2-7	NA	TGTGCCAGCAGTTACTCCGTCTATACCTACGAGCAGTACTTC	CASSYSVYTYEQYF
NA	TRBV9	TRBJ2-2	TRBD2	TGTGCCAGCAGCGCCGGGGGGTCCTATCTAGGGGAGCTGTTTTTT	CASSAGGSYLGELFF
NA	TRBV27	TRBJ1-4	NA	TGTGCCAGCAGTTTATCGGCCGCTACAGCTACTGATAATGAAAAACTGTTTTTT	CASSLSAATATDNEKLFF
NA	TRBV30	TRBJ2-7	TRBD1	TGTGCCTGCCTTCCCGACAGGGCGAGATACTTAAGGGGCGAGCAGTACTTC	CACLPDRARYLRGEQYF